These 27 T cell receptor beta chains were sequenced from one sample in a study of cytomegalovirus exposure and HLA in healthy donors. The study ran its PCR with 60 Vbeta and 13 Jbeta primers. Some clones are missing from TCRdb's copy, which holds only in-frame ones; the method was immunoSEQ multiplex PCR. This table holds 100,000 or so clones, around 74% found once. The sample consisted of PBMCs. The origin of the receptors is a woman aged 40-49 years in good health and CMV-seronegative.

The rearrangement uses TRBV10-2 and TRBJ1-1; D is undetermined. The V gene's germline CDR1 is WSHSY and CDR2 SAAADI. Trimming removed 4 bases at V and 1 base at J, with 4 bases between. This CDR3 region has 12 residues. CDR3 nucleotide sequence: TGCGCCAGCAGTGTCAAGAACACTGAAGCTTTCTTT. As protein: CASSVKNTEAFF.

This chain connects TRBV19 to TRBJ1-5; 9 bases map to TRBD1. Germline loops: CDR1 LNHDA, CDR2 SQIVND (reference sequence). Trimming cost V 5 bases and J 6 bases; bases outside gene matches: 8. The CDR3 has 15 amino acids. CDR3 loop: CASSPTGGRGQPQHF. CDR3 in DNA: TGTGCCAGTAGTCCGACAGGGGGTCGGGGTCAGCCCCAGCATTTT.

This clone was picked up a small number of times. CDR3 sequence: CASSSGGLDTDTQYF. CDR3 sequence (DNA): TGTGCCAGCAGTTCGGGGGGCCTCGACACAGATACGCAGTATTTT. The rearrangement uses TRBV6-5 and TRBJ2-3; weak D call: TRBD2 (7 bases). Trimming left V 4 bases short and J 2 bases short, with 13 bases between. The CDR3 consists of 15 residues. CDR1 is MNHEY, CDR2 SVGAGI, per germline.

The chain is built from TRBV9 and TRBJ2-2, with a possible D match to TRBD2 (5 bases). CDR1 SGDLS and CDR2 YYNGEE come from the germline V gene. The V gene lost 0 bases and the J gene lost 5 bases, with 14 bases spanning the gap. The CDR3 loop spans 16 amino acids. The CDR3 coding sequence is TGTGCCAGCAGCGTAGGACCCGGGGATGGGACCGGGGAGCTGTTTTTT. As protein: CASSVGPGDGTGELFF.

V is TRBV4-2 and J is TRBJ2-7, with 8 bases fitting TRBD2. The length of the CDR3 is 13 residues. V was clipped by 5 bases and J by 6 bases; unmatched bases: 6. Germline V gene sequence: CDR1 LGHNA, CDR2 YNFKEQ. CDR3 DNA sequence: TGTGCCAGCAGCTTGGGACTAGGCTCCGAGCAGTACTTC. Its protein is CASSLGLGSEQYF.

This clone was observed a few times. The chain is built from TRBV7-2 and TRBJ2-7; D unresolved. V was trimmed by 5 bases and J by 3 bases, leaving 14 bases between them. CDR1 is SGHTA and CDR2 is FQGNSA in the germline V gene. The CDR3 runs 14 residues. In DNA form, the CDR3 reads TGTGCCAGCAGCCCCGCAGGTTTCCTCTACGAGCAGTACTTC. This gives the protein CASSPAGFLYEQYF.

The sample holds a few counts of this clone. V gene TRBV18 combines with J gene TRBJ2-3; no reliable D call. The V end was cut by 4 bases, the J end by 6 bases, with 8 bases between. Germline V lookup: CDR1 KGHSH, CDR2 LQKENI. The CDR3 consists of 12 residues. For the CDR3, the DNA is TGTGCCAGCTCACAGGAAGCGGATACGCAGTATTTT. It translates to CASSQEADTQYF.

V gene TRBV7-3 combines with J gene TRBJ2-7; 14 positions agree with TRBD2. Germline loops: CDR1 SGHTA, CDR2 FQGTGA. The V segment lost 5 bases and the J segment 6 bases; nucleotides outside the gene matches: 6. The CDR3 is 15 amino acids. CDR3 sequence (DNA): TGTGCCAGCAGCCCAGGGACTAGCGGGGGAGGCGAGCAGTACTTC. Protein product: CASSPGTSGGGEQYF. Using reference TRBV7-3 and TRBJ2-7 for the parts outside the CDR3, the full variable domain is GAGVSQTPSNKVTEKGKYVELRCDPISGHTALYWYRQSLGQGPEFLIYFQGTGAADDSGLPNDRFFAVRPEGSVSTLKIQRTERGDSAVYLCASSPGTSGGGEQYFGPGTRLTVT.

In its sample, this clone was seen once. The chain has TRBV11-2 and TRBJ2-1, with a tentative D call TRBD2 (6 bases). The V end was cut by 5 bases, the J end by 6 bases, with 17 bases between. This CDR3 comprises 15 residues. Germline V gives CDR1 SGHAT, CDR2 FQNNGV. The CDR3 region is CASSTQLARGNEQFF. In nucleotides, the CDR3 is TGTGCCAGCAGCACACAACTAGCTCGGGGCAATGAGCAGTTCTTC.

J is TRBJ2-7 and V is TRBV6-6, with D maybe TRBD2 (6 bases). CDR1 is MNHNY and CDR2 is SVGAGI in the germline V gene (reference sequence). The V and J ends lost 6 bases and 2 bases respectively, with 17 bases between them. This CDR3 region has 15 residues. DNA for the CDR3: TGTGCCAGCAGCTATCCGGGCGGGAAACCCTACGAGCAGTACTTC. Translating gives CASSYPGGKPYEQYF.

In regard to this clone: One junction end does not reproduce the germline sequence, and a read error may be involved. DNA of the CDR3: TGTTCCAGCAGCTTAGATTCGGCCTGGCGGGATACGCAGTATTTT. Translation gives CSSSLDSAWRDTQYF. The genes are TRBV7-9 and TRBJ2-3; no definite D call. Germline V gene data show CDR1 as SEHNR and CDR2 as FQNEAQ (reference sequence). CDR3 size: 15 residues.

In the case of this clone: The conserved final phenylalanine or tryptophan is absent from the CDR3, which likely points to a read error. The chain carries TRBV19 and TRBJ1-2, with 8 positions matching TRBD1. Germline assignment: CDR1 LNHDA and CDR2 SQIVND (reference sequence). The CDR3 contains 16 residues. In DNA, the CDR3 is TGTGCCAGTAGTTACACCGGGACAGGAACTAACTATGGTTACACCCTC. Translation: CASSYTGTGTNYGYTL.

In DNA form, the CDR3 reads TGTGCCAGCAGCCAAGAACGGTTGGGGGCGGGGGTCATCGCAGAGACCCAGTACTTC. Translating it yields CASSQERLGAGVIAETQYF. The chain employs TRBV4-2 and TRBJ2-5; D is possibly TRBD2 (7 bases). The germline V gene encodes CDR1 LGHNA and CDR2 YNFKEQ. Trimming removed 0 bases from V and 4 bases from J, with 24 bases in between. The CDR3 consists of 19 residues.

The sample holds a few counts of this clone. The rearrangement joins TRBV6-1 to TRBJ2-7, with 7 nucleotides matching TRBD1. Germline V gene sequence: CDR1 MNHNS, CDR2 SASEGT. V was pared by 4 bases and J by 6 bases, with 6 bases of the junction left unmatched. The CDR3 is 13 residues long. Here the CDR3 reads CASSGQGRGEQYF. The CDR3 DNA reads as TGTGCCAGCAGTGGACAGGGAAGGGGCGAGCAGTACTTC.

V gene TRBV28 combines with J gene TRBJ2-3; D is uncertain. V was pared by 6 bases and J by 3 bases, with 22 bases between. CDR1 and CDR2 (germline): MDHEN, SYDVKM. This CDR3 contains 17 residues. The DNA of the CDR3 is TGTGCCAGCAGCCCCTACCTGACTCGATCTGGGACAGATACGCAGTATTTT. It yields the protein CASSPYLTRSGTDTQYF.

This clone was picked up one time. The rearrangement joins TRBV6-6 to TRBJ2-5, with 8 bases identical to TRBD2. Germline loops: CDR1 MNHNY, CDR2 SVGAGI (reference sequence). With V trimmed by 10 bases and J by 4 bases, 8 bases remained unmatched. The CDR3 has 13 amino acids. CDR3 loop: CATVSSGRETQYF. As DNA, the CDR3 is TGTGCCACTGTTTCAAGCGGGAGAGAGACCCAGTACTTC.

The V gene is TRBV14, the J gene TRBJ2-1; 13 bases line up with TRBD2. V lost 5 bases and J lost 6; bases outside the gene matches: 7. This CDR3 spans 16 amino acids. Per the germline V gene, CDR1 is SGHDN and CDR2 is FVKESK. The CDR3 region is CASSSGLAGPSNEQFF. CDR3 coding DNA: TGTGCCAGCAGCTCGGGACTAGCGGGGCCGAGCAATGAGCAGTTCTTC.

The chain recombines TRBV6-5 with TRBJ2-2; 9 bases agree with TRBD2. Germline V gene data show CDR1 as MNHEY and CDR2 as SVGAGI. J gave up 6 bases and V 4 bases, and 9 bases lay outside the gene matches. The CDR3 has 16 amino acids. The CDR3: CASSFPGLAGAGELFF. CDR3 nucleotide sequence: TGTGCCAGCAGTTTTCCGGGACTAGCTGGCGCCGGGGAGCTGTTTTTT.

V usage is TRBV7-9 and J usage is TRBJ2-7; TRBD1 matches at 7 bases. V dropped 5 bases and J dropped 1; count of bases not matched to a gene: 11. CDR1 SEHNR and CDR2 FQNEAQ come from the germline V gene (reference sequence). The CDR3 extends over 16 amino acids. The CDR3 here is CASSPFRGGGSYEQYF. CDR3 DNA sequence: TGTGCCAGCAGCCCTTTTCGAGGGGGCGGGTCCTACGAGCAGTACTTC. Full variable domain (remainder filled in from reference TRBV7-9 and TRBJ2-7): DTGVSQNPRHKITKRGQNVTFRCDPISEHNRLYWYRQTLGQGPEFLTYFQNEAQLEKSRLLSDRFSAERPKGSFSTLEIQRTEQGDSAMYLCASSPFRGGGSYEQYFGPGTRLTVT.

V usage is TRBV21-1 and J usage is TRBJ2-1; TRBD2 is taken as the D call from the table, unchecked against the DNA. TRBV21-1 is annotated as a pseudogene. The CDR3 is 21 residues long. CDR3 loop: CASSKCDRGRTGLAAIGEQFF. CDR3 nucleotides: TGTGCCAGCAGCAAATGCGACAGGGGGCGGACGGGACTAGCCGCTATTGGTGAGCAGTTCTTC.

This clone was detected a few times. The germline gene is not matched at one end of the junction; a read error may be the cause. The chain has TRBV30 and TRBJ1-4, with D hard to call. Germline CDR1 and CDR2: GTSNPN and SVGIG (reference sequence). The CDR3 runs to 11 residues. This CDR3 reads CAGSSNEKLFF. The CDR3 coding sequence is TGTGCCGGGAGCTCTAATGAAAAACTGTTTTTT.

This clone has just a few counts. The chain is built from TRBV2 and TRBJ1-6, with 10 nucleotides matching TRBD1. Germline-derived CDR1 and CDR2 are SNHLY and FYNNEI. The J segment lost 8 bases and the V segment lost 4 bases, leaving 5 bases of the junction unmatched. The CDR3 length is 15 residues. CDR3 protein: CASSVRQGADSPLHF. In DNA form, the CDR3 reads TGTGCCAGCAGTGTTCGACAGGGGGCCGATTCACCCCTCCACTTT.

The gene calls are TRBV7-6 and TRBJ1-1, with D unresolved. CDR3 length equals 13 residues. Germline-derived CDR1 and CDR2 are SGHVS and FNYEAQ. V dropped 5 bases and J dropped 0 bases, with 7 bases sitting between them. CDR3 residues: CASSVALNTEAFF. For the CDR3, the DNA is TGTGCCAGCAGCGTGGCCCTGAACACTGAAGCTTTCTTT.

This sequence joins TRBV5-1 and TRBJ2-7; D might be TRBD1 (6 bases). Trimming cost V 4 bases and J 2 bases, with 13 bases left between them. This CDR3 comprises 14 residues. Germline assignment: CDR1 SGHRS and CDR2 YFSETQ. In nucleotides, the CDR3 is TGCGCCAGCAGCCCCTCGACAGGTCCCTACGAGCAGTACTTC. Translation: CASSPSTGPYEQYF.

This clone was detected a few times. DNA of the CDR3: TGTGCCAGCAGGACGGACAGGGGAACGACGCGAGAGACCCAGTACTTC. It codes for CASRTDRGTTRETQYF. This chain connects TRBV7-9 to TRBJ2-5, with 9 bases that match TRBD1. The germline gives CDR1 SEHNR, CDR2 FQNEAQ (reference sequence). The V and J ends lost 6 bases and 4 bases, in that order; junction bases with no gene match: 12. This CDR3 has 16 residues. The variable domain in full, completed from reference TRBV7-9 and TRBJ2-5, reads DTGVSQNPRHKITKRGQNVTFRCDPISEHNRLYWYRQTLGQGPEFLTYFQNEAQLEKSRLLSDRFSAERPKGSFSTLEIQRTEQGDSAMYLCASRTDRGTTRETQYFGPGTRLLVL.

V is TRBV4-1 and J is TRBJ2-7, with TRBD1 identical over 7 bases. This CDR3 has 15 residues. Per the germline V gene, CDR1 is MGHRA and CDR2 is YSYEKL. The junction had 4 bases not matched to a gene; V was cut back by 2 bases and J by 0 bases. In DNA, the CDR3 is TGCGCCAGCAGCCAACCGGACAGGCCCTCCTACGAGCAGTACTTC. Amino acids: CASSQPDRPSYEQYF.

The chain uses TRBV10-1 and TRBJ2-7, with 9 bases identical to TRBD1. The CDR3 extends over 17 amino acids. CDR1 and CDR2 (germline): WNHNN, SYGVQD (reference sequence). V trimming: 2 bases; J trimming: 2 bases; junction bases outside the gene matches: 10. In DNA form, the CDR3 reads TGCGCCAGCAGTGAGAGGCTTGGACAGGGGCAACCCTACGAGCAGTACTTC. The encoded protein is CASSERLGQGQPYEQYF.